The TCR beta chain described here comes from a study of blood T cell repertoires in COVID-19 (TCRdb year 2020). Concerning the study at large: Collaborator samples came from the United States, Italy and Spain and covered acute and convalescent phases of COVID-19. The prospective study material was composed of cDNA or gDNA derived from T cells, B-cell-depleted T cells, or PBMCs. The samples were drawn from the first 160 participants of the ongoing ImmuneRACE study and from about 1,200 subjects provided by 6 global collaborators. Where HLA class I and class II types were available, the types were taken from metadata supplied by the sample provider, not from assay-based typing. The dataset comprised deeply sampled blood TCRbeta repertoires from subjects exposed to, actively infected with, or recovered from COVID-19. A freely available public database, intended as a resource for researchers studying the immune response to SARS-CoV-2, is where the repertoires were released. A de-identified subject ID, COVID-19 status, age in years and sex were almost always included in the sample metadata.

The paper as a whole reports these results and caveats: The quantity of clinical and demographic metadata differed by source and by participant and was supplied without curation.

TCRbeta CDR3 regions were amplified from genomic DNA by means of the immunoSEQ Assay, a bias-controlled multiplex PCR. The paper's processing steps were these. The number of nucleated cells in each sample was estimated from the amplification of reference gene primers within the assay. To quantify the absolute abundance of each unique TCRbeta CDR3 rearrangement, sequence reads were collapsed and filtered. For each sample, productive Simpson clonality was calculated as the square root of Simpson's diversity index across productive rearrangements. TCRdb retrieved this table from immuneACCESS and kept in-frame rearrangements only. Not all clones are present; in checked studies, unresolved V genes account for under half, and no reason is known for the remainder. V, J and clone size reflect that table, while D and trimming were determined from the DNA. This sample has over 45,000 clones in its table, and 75% to 90% of those were observed once. About 2% of the sample lies in the top ten.

Whole blood was collected in K2EDTA tubes by collaborating institutions according to the institutions' own protocols. For TCRbeta analysis, collaborators shipped samples as frozen whole blood, isolated PBMCs, or DNA extracted from either of those sample types. About this clone itself: Its antigen remains unidentified. One base away there is no much larger clone; base qualities are not given.

At the junction V is shortened by 2 bases and J by 2 bases; bases outside the gene matches: 10. The CDR3 measures 17 amino acids from cysteine to phenylalanine. Only the CDR3 DNA is retained, 51 bases long and in frame from the first base. According to the germline V gene (reference sequence), CDR1 reads LNHDA and CDR2 reads SQIVND. This receptor was obtained from a woman aged 55 to 70 with acute or convalescent COVID-19. Sequencing was performed on peripheral blood. The chain links TRBV19 with TRBJ2-5; TRBD2 fits 8 bases in the junction. The DNA sequence is given as TGTGCCAGTAGTATAATAACTAGCGGAAGATATCAAGAGACCCAGTACTTC. Its amino acids are CASSIITSGRYQETQYF.